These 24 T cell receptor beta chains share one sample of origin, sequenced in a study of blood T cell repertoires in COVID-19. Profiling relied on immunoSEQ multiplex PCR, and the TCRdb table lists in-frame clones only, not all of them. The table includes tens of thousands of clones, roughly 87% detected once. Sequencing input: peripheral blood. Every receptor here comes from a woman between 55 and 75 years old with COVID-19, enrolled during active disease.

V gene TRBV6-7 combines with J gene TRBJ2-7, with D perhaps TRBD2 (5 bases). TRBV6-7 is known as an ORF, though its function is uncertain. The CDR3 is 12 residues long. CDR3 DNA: TGTGCAAGGGAGTGGCAGCTATACGAGCAGTACTTC. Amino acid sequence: CAREWQLYEQYF.

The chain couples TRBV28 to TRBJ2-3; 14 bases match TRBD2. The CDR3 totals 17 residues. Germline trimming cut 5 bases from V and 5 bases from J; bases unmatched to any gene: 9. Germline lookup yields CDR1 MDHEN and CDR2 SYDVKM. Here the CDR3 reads CASSPGTSGSLGDTQYF. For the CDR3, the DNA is TGTGCCAGCAGTCCTGGGACTAGCGGGAGTTTGGGAGATACGCAGTATTTT.

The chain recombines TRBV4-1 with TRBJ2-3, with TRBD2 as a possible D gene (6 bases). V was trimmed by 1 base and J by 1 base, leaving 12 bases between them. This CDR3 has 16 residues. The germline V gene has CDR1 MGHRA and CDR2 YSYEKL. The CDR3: CASSQVGAGRTDTQYF. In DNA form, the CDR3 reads TGCGCCAGCAGCCAAGTTGGGGCGGGGCGCACAGATACGCAGTATTTT.

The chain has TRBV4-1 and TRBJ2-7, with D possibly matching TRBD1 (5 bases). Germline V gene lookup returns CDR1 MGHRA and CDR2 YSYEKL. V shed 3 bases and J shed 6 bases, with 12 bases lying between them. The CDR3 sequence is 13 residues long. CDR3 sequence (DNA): TGCGCCAGCAGCCAGTTAGGGGAACGCGAGCAGTACTTC. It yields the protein CASSQLGEREQYF.

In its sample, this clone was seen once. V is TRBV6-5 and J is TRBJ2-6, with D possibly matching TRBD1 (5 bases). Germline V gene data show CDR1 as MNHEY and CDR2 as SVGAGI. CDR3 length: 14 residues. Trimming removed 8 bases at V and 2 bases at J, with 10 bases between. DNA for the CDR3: TGTGCCAGCCAAAGGGGTACTGGGGCCAACGTCCTGACTTTC. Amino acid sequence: CASQRGTGANVLTF.

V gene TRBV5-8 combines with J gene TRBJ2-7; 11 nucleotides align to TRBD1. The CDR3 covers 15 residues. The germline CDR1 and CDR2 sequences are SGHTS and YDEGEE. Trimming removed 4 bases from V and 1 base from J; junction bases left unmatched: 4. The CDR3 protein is CASSPGTGGSYEQYF. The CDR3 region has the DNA TGTGCCAGCAGCCCCGGGACAGGGGGGTCCTACGAGCAGTACTTC.

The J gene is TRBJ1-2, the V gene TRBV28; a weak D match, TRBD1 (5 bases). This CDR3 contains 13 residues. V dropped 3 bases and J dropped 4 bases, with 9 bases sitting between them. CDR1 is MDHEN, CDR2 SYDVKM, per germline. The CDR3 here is CASSLGRIYGYTF. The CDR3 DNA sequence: TGTGCCAGCAGTTTGGGGCGGATCTATGGCTACACCTTC.

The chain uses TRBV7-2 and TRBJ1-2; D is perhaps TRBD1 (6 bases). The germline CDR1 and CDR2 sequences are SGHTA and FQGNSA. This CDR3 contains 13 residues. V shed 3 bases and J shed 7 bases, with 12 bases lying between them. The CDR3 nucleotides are TGTGCCAGCAGCTTCACAGGGTCCCCTGGCTACACCTTC. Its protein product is CASSFTGSPGYTF.

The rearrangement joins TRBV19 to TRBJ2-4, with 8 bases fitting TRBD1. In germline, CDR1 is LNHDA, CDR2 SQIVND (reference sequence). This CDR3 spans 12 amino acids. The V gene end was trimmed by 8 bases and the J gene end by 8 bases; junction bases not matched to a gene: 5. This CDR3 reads CASSDRADIQYF. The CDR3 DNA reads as TGTGCCAGTTCGGACAGGGCGGACATTCAGTACTTC.

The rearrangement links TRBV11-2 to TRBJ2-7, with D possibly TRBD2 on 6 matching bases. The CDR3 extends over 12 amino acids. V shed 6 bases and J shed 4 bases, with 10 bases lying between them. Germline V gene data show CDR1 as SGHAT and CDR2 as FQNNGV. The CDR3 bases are TGTGCCAGCAGAAACGGGGGATACGAGCAGTACTTC. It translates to CASRNGGYEQYF. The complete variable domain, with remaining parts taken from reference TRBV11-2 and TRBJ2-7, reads EAGVAQSPRYKIIEKRQSVAFWCNPISGHATLYWYQQILGQGPKLLIQFQNNGVVDDSQLPKDRFSAERLKGVDSTLKIQPAKLEDSAVYLCASRNGGYEQYFGPGTRLTVT.

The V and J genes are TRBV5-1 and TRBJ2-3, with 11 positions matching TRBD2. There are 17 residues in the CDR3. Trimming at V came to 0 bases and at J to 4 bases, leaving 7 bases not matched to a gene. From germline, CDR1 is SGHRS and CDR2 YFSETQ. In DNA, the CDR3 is TGCGCCAGCAGCTTGGTAGCGGGGGGGCCGGTAGCAGATACGCAGTATTTT. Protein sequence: CASSLVAGGPVADTQYF.

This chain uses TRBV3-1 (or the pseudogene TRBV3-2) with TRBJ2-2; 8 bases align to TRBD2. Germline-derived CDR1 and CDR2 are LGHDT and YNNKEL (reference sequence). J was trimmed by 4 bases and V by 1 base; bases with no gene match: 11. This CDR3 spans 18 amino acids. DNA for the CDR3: TGTGCCAGCAGCCAAGCGACCCGGGCGGGAGGCGGCACCGGGGAGCTGTTTTTT. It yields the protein CASSQATRAGGGTGELFF.

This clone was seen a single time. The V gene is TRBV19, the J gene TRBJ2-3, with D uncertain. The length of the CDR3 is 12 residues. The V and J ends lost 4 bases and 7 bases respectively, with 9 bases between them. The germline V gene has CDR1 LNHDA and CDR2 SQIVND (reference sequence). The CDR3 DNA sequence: TGTGCCAGTAGTAGCTTCAGTAATACGCAGTATTTT. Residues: CASSSFSNTQYF.

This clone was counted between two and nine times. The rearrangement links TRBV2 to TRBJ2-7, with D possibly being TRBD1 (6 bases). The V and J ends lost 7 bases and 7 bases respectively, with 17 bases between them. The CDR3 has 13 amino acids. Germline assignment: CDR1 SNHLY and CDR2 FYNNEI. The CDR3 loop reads CASTGSRGREQYF. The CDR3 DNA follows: TGTGCCAGCACGGGCAGCAGGGGTCGGGAGCAGTACTTC.

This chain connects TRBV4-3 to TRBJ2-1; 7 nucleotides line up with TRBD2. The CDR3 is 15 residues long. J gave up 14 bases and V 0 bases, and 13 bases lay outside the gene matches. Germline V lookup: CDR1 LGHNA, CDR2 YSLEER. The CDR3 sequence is CASSQEFRTSNLEFF. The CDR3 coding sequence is TGCGCCAGCAGCCAAGAGTTCCGGACTAGTAATTTGGAGTTCTTC.

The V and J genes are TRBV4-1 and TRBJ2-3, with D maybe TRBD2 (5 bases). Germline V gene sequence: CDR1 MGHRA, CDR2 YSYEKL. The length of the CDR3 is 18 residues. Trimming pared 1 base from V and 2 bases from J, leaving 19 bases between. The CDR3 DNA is TGCGCCAGCAGCCAAGGCCCCCTCCGAGCGGAGGTCACAGATACGCAGTATTTT. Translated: CASSQGPLRAEVTDTQYF.

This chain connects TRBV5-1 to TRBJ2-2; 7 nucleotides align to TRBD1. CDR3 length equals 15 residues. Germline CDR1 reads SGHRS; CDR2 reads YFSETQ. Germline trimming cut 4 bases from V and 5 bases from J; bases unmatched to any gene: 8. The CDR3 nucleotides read TGCGCCAGCAGCCGGGGACAGACCCTGACCGGGGAGCTGTTTTTT. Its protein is CASSRGQTLTGELFF.

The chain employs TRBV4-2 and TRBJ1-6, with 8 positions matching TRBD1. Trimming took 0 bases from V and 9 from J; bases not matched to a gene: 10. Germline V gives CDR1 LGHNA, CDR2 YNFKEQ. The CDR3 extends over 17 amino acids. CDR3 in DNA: TGTGCCAGCAGCCAAGAGGCTGGTGGACAGGGATTTTCACCCCTCCACTTT. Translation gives CASSQEAGGQGFSPLHF.

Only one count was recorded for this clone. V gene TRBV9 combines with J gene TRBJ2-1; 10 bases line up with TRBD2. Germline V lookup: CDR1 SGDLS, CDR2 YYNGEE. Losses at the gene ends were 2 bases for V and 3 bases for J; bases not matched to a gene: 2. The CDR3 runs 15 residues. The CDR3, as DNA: TGTGCCAGCAGCGTCGGGACTAGCGACTACAATGAGCAGTTCTTC. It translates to CASSVGTSDYNEQFF.

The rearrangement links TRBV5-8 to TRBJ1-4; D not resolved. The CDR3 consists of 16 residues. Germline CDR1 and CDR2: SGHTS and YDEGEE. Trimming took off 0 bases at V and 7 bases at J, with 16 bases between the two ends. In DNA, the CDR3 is TGTGCCAGCAGCTTGGGTACGCGGGAGACGCGTGAAAAACTGTTTTTT. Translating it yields CASSLGTRETREKLFF. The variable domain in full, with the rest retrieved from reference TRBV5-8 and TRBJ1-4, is EAGVTQSPTHLIKTRGQQATLRCSPISGHTSVYWYQQALGLGLQFLLWYDEGEERNRGNFPPRFSGRQFPNYSSELNVNALELEDSALYLCASSLGTRETREKLFFGSGTQLSVL.

CDR3 sequence (DNA): TGTGCCAGCACGGGCAGGGAACGGATTGAAAAACTGTTTTTT. Its protein product is CASTGRERIEKLFF. The chain is built from TRBV2 and TRBJ1-4, with D maybe TRBD1 (5 bases). CDR1 and CDR2 from the germline V gene are SNHLY and FYNNEI. The CDR3 has 14 amino acids. The V end lost 7 bases, the J end lost 7 bases, and 16 bases lay between the germline ends.

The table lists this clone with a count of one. The CDR3 nucleotides are TGCAGCGTTCGGGATAACTATGGCTACACCTTC. It is translated as CSVRDNYGYTF. This rearrangement joins TRBV29-1 to TRBJ1-2; no firm D call. V was pared by 5 bases and J by 1 base, with 5 bases between. The CDR3 spans 11 residues. Germline CDR1 reads SQVTM; CDR2 reads ANQGSEA.

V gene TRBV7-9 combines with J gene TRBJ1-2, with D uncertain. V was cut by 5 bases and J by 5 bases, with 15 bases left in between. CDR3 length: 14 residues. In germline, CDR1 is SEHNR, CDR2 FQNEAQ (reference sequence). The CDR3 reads CASSPLGGGYGYTF. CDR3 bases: TGTGCCAGCAGCCCCTTGGGTGGAGGTTATGGCTACACCTTC.

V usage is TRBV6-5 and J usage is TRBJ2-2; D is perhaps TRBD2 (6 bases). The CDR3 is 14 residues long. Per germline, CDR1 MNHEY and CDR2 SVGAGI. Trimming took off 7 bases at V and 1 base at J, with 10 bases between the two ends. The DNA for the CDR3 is TGTGCCAGCACTATTAGCGGGAACACCGGGGAGCTGTTTTTT. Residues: CASTISGNTGELFF.